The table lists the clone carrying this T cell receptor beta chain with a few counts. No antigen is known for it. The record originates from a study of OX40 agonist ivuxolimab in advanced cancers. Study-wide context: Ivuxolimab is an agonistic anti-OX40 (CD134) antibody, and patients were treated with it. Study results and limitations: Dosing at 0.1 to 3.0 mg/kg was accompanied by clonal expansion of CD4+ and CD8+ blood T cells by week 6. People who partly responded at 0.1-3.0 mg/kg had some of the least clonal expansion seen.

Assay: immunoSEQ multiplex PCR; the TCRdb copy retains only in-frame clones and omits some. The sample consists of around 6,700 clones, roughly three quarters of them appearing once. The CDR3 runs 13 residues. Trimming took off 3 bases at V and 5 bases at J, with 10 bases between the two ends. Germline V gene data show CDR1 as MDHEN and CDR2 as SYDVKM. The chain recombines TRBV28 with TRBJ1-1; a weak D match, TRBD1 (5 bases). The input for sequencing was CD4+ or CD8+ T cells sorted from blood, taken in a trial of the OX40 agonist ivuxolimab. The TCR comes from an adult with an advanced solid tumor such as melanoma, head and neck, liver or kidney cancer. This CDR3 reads CASSFEGRTEAFF. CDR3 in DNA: TGTGCCAGCAGTTTTGAGGGGAGGACTGAAGCTTTCTTT.